This T cell receptor (beta chain) was obtained from a study of spatial heterogeneity in lung cancer. Whole-study context: The cohort: some 70 early-stage, untreated non-small cell lung cancer patients. Sequencing consistently turned up more beta-chain sequences than alpha-chain sequences.

Germline CDR1 MNHEY, CDR2 SVGAGI. J lost 3 bases, V lost 8 bases, and 9 bases had no gene match. The CDR3 sequence is 15 residues long. Time point specified: blood at routine non-recurrence follow-up after resection. Sequencing covered unsorted whole RNA taken from tumor, nontumor lung or frozen PBMC. In TCRdb, the 5' RACE reads were re-called with MiXCR into one record per CDR3 protein. There are over 85,000 distinct CDR3 sequences in the sample; approximately 19% occur only once, and less than 25% lies in the top ten. The TCR comes from a male donor with early-stage non-small cell lung cancer. The sample was PBMCs, taken at follow-up. The chain carries TRBV6-5 and TRBJ2-3; 9 bases match TRBD1. CDR3 amino acids: CASGTGTGRTDTQYF. The CDR3 DNA sequence: TGTGCCAGCGGCACCGGGACAGGGCGGACAGATACGCAGTATTTT.